This T cell receptor (beta chain) comes out of a study of cytomegalovirus exposure and HLA in healthy donors. PCR amplification relied on 60 Vbeta primers (plus 13 Jbeta primers). Sequenced by immunoSEQ multiplex PCR; TCRdb stores in-frame clones only, minus some. The sample lists hundreds of thousands of clones, roughly 80% occurring once. The ends lost 4 bases at V and 4 bases at J; junction bases unmatched: 11. Germline CDR1 is SGHNT and CDR2 is YYREEE (reference sequence). The CDR3 runs 16 residues. This TCR was sampled from a male donor in good health and CMV-seronegative. The sequencing input was PBMCs. The chain is built from TRBV5-4 and TRBJ2-7; TRBD1 matches at 10 bases. The chain's CDR3 is CASSLGQGSLRYEQYF. The CDR3 nucleotides are TGTGCCAGCAGCCTGGGACAGGGGTCGTTGCGGTACGAGCAGTACTTC.